These 30 T cell receptor beta chains were all obtained from the same sample, sequenced in a study of cytomegalovirus exposure and HLA in healthy donors. PCR involved 60 Vbeta and 13 Jbeta primers. Libraries were prepared by immunoSEQ multiplex PCR; TCRdb keeps only in-frame clonotypes and omits some of them. The sample includes roughly 93,000 clones, about three quarters of them seen just once. Sequenced: PBMCs. The receptors here all came from a human donor in good health.

This clone was picked up a small number of times. V and J are TRBV5-4 and TRBJ2-7; 8 bases map to TRBD1. Per germline, CDR1 SGHNT and CDR2 YYREEE (reference sequence). With V trimmed by 0 bases and J by 5 bases, 7 bases remained unmatched. The CDR3 covers 15 residues. The CDR3 nucleotides read TGTGCCAGCAGCTTGGGAGGACAGGGTAGGGACGAGCAGTACTTC. Amino acid sequence: CASSLGGQGRDEQYF.

The chain combines TRBV7-9 with TRBJ2-7; D may be TRBD1 (6 bases). The CDR3 runs 14 residues. The germline CDR1 and CDR2 sequences are SEHNR and FQNEAQ (reference sequence). Trimming removed 1 base at V and 0 bases at J, with 7 bases between. CDR3 bases: TGTGCCAGCAGCTTAGGGACAGCCTCCTACGAGCAGTACTTC. Translation: CASSLGTASYEQYF. Using reference TRBV7-9 and TRBJ2-7 for the parts outside the CDR3, the full variable domain is DTGVSQNPRHKITKRGQNVTFRCDPISEHNRLYWYRQTLGQGPEFLTYFQNEAQLEKSRLLSDRFSAERPKGSFSTLEIQRTEQGDSAMYLCASSLGTASYEQYFGPGTRLTVT.

This rearrangement joins TRBV6-5 to TRBJ2-1; 7 bases are shared with TRBD2. The CDR3 has 15 residues. The junction had 6 bases not matched to a gene; V was cut back by 6 bases and J by 1 base. Germline V gives CDR1 MNHEY, CDR2 SVGAGI. CDR3 in amino acids: CASSRGEMSYNEQFF. In DNA, the CDR3 is TGTGCCAGCAGCCGGGGGGAAATGTCCTACAATGAGCAGTTCTTC.

This clone was detected only once. DNA for the CDR3: TGCGCCAGCCGACAATCAGGGGGGACTTACGAGCAGTACTTC. Translated: CASRQSGGTYEQYF. The genes are TRBV5-1 and TRBJ2-5, with D perhaps TRBD1 (7 bases). The DNA end favors TRBJ2-7, so the J call may be wrong. CDR1 is SGHRS, CDR2 YFSETQ, per germline. The CDR3 has 14 residues.

This clone was seen only a few times. This rearrangement joins TRBV30 to TRBJ1-1; D not certain. V lost 6 bases and J 0 bases, leaving 14 bases between the germline ends. Germline CDR1 is GTSNPN and CDR2 is SVGIG (reference sequence). The CDR3 covers 14 residues. CDR3: CACRRLLMNTEAFF. CDR3 DNA sequence: TGTGCCTGCCGGAGGCTACTTATGAACACTGAAGCTTTCTTT. Full variable domain (missing parts from reference TRBV30 and TRBJ1-1): SQTIHQWPATLVQPVGSPLSLECTVEGTSNPNLYWYRQAAGRGLQLLFYSVGIGQISSEVPQNLSASRPQDRQFILSSKKLLLSDSGFYLCACRRLLMNTEAFFGQGTRLTVV.

V is TRBV7-2 and J is TRBJ2-2; 9 bases agree with TRBD2. The trim removed 5 bases at V and 5 bases at J, leaving 6 bases unmatched. CDR1 is SGHTA, CDR2 FQGNSA, per germline. The CDR3 contains 15 residues. The CDR3 reads CASSLSGSVTGELFF. CDR3 DNA: TGTGCCAGCAGCCTTAGCGGGAGTGTAACCGGGGAGCTGTTTTTT.

This clone came up once. The rearrangement joins TRBV27 to TRBJ1-1; D is unclear. The CDR3 is 15 residues long. Trimming took off 2 bases at V and 9 bases at J, with 19 bases between the two ends. Germline CDR1 reads MNHEY; CDR2 reads SMNVEV (reference sequence). The chain's CDR3 is CASSLLPREQIKAFF. As DNA, the CDR3 is TGTGCCAGCAGTTTACTTCCCCGGGAGCAGATCAAAGCTTTCTTT.

The rearrangement links TRBV5-1 to TRBJ2-1, with D possibly matching TRBD1 (5 bases). The CDR3 runs to 15 residues. The ends were cut back, 0 bases at V and 7 bases at J, with 14 bases in the middle. CDR1 and CDR2 (germline): SGHRS, YFSETQ. The CDR3 reads CASSLESRKGNEQFF. Written as DNA, the CDR3 is TGCGCCAGCAGCTTGGAGAGTCGCAAGGGGAATGAGCAGTTCTTC.

This clone was seen more than once but under ten times. The genes are TRBV15 and TRBJ1-2; TRBD1 matches 7 bases. Trimming at V came to 1 base and at J to 3 bases, leaving 5 bases not matched to a gene. The CDR3 totals 15 residues. Germline CDR1 is LNHNV and CDR2 is YYDKDF (reference sequence). CDR3 protein: CATSRVTQGDYGYTF. Written as DNA, the CDR3 is TGTGCCACCAGCAGAGTTACTCAGGGGGACTATGGCTACACCTTC.

The genes are TRBV4-1 and TRBJ2-5, with D perhaps matching TRBD1 (5 bases). Matching the DNA end better, TRBJ2-7 makes the J call doubtful. The CDR3 loop spans 14 amino acids. The germline gives CDR1 MGHRA, CDR2 YSYEKL. CDR3 in amino acids: CASSHPDSSYEQYF. The CDR3 DNA follows: TGCGCCAGCAGCCACCCTGACAGCTCCTACGAGCAGTACTTC.

The chain links TRBV12-5 to TRBJ2-7; weak D call: TRBD1 (6 bases). The V end was cut by 6 bases, the J end by 2 bases, with 14 bases between. Germline CDR1 and CDR2: LGHNT and FRNRAP. The CDR3 covers 14 residues. The CDR3 region is CASGSGANTYEQYF. As DNA, the CDR3 is TGTGCTAGTGGGTCAGGGGCGAACACCTACGAGCAGTACTTC. The full variable domain, its missing parts supplied by reference TRBV12-5 and TRBJ2-7, is DARVTQTPRHKVTEMGQEVTMRCQPILGHNTVFWYRQTMMQGLELLAYFRNRAPLDDSGMPKDRFSAEMPDATLATLKIQPSEPRDSAVYFCASGSGANTYEQYFGPGTRLTVT.

The gene calls are TRBV4-1 and TRBJ1-3, with D unresolved. Trimming cost V 4 bases and J 7 bases, with 14 bases left between them. CDR3 length: 14 amino acids. Germline loops: CDR1 MGHRA, CDR2 YSYEKL. The DNA for the CDR3 is TGCGCCAGCAGCCGCCTCGCGCGGGATAACACCATATATTTT. Residues: CASSRLARDNTIYF.

This clone showed up just once. V gene TRBV25-1 combines with J gene TRBJ1-6; tentative D call: TRBD1 (6 bases). The germline V and J ends were trimmed by 3 bases and 7 bases, with 10 bases remaining between them. The CDR3 covers 14 residues. Per germline, CDR1 MGHDK and CDR2 SYGVNS. The CDR3 DNA sequence: TGTGCCAGCAGTGAGGGGGCGATCAATTCACCCCTCCACTTT. Amino acids: CASSEGAINSPLHF.

The table lists this clone with a few counts. CDR3 loop: CAIRGPGGANGNTIYF. CDR3 nucleotides: TGTGCCATCAGGGGACCAGGGGGCGCAAATGGAAACACCATATATTTT. The chain is built from TRBV10-3 and TRBJ1-3, with 8 bases lining up with TRBD1. The CDR3 extends over 16 amino acids. V shed 6 bases and J 3 bases; nucleotides not matched to a gene: 10. CDR1 and CDR2 from the germline V gene are ENHRY and SYGVKD.

The rearrangement uses TRBV9 and TRBJ1-1; D not resolved. This CDR3 contains 17 residues. V shed 0 bases and J shed 1 base, with 16 bases lying between them. In germline, CDR1 is SGDLS, CDR2 YYNGEE. The CDR3 loop is CASSVDSGRLRNTEAFF. The CDR3 DNA sequence: TGTGCCAGCAGCGTAGATAGCGGGAGGTTAAGGAACACTGAAGCTTTCTTT.

The chain couples TRBV5-1 to TRBJ2-2, with D maybe TRBD1 (6 bases). The V and J ends lost 4 bases and 2 bases respectively, with 9 bases between them. The CDR3 totals 14 residues. The germline V gene has CDR1 SGHRS and CDR2 YFSETQ. The CDR3 region has the DNA TGCGCCAGCAGCCCAGGGGACAACACCGGGGAGCTGTTTTTT. It specifies CASSPGDNTGELFF.

This chain uses TRBV5-1 with TRBJ2-3, with TRBD2 matching 8 bases. V shed 0 bases, J shed 3 bases, and the junction held 12 bases outside the gene matches. The CDR3 runs 18 residues. From germline, CDR1 is SGHRS and CDR2 YFSETQ. The CDR3 DNA follows: TGCGCCAGCAGCTTGGTACCCCTGGGTAGCGGGACTACAGATACGCAGTATTTT. This encodes CASSLVPLGSGTTDTQYF.

The V gene is TRBV4-2, the J gene TRBJ1-5, with D perhaps matching TRBD1 (6 bases). This CDR3 has 17 residues. The germline gives CDR1 LGHNA, CDR2 YNFKEQ. V lost 0 bases, J lost 0 bases, and 12 bases lay in between. CDR3 loop: CASSQDTRTASNQPQHF. The CDR3 region has the DNA TGTGCCAGCAGCCAAGATACCCGGACAGCTAGCAATCAGCCCCAGCATTTT.

V usage is TRBV5-1 and J usage is TRBJ1-1, with D possibly being TRBD1 (6 bases). CDR3 length equals 16 residues. The germline gives CDR1 SGHRS, CDR2 YFSETQ. V was cut by 0 bases and J by 0 bases, with 12 bases left in between. The CDR3 sequence: CASSLVFGQLNTEAFF. CDR3 nucleotides: TGCGCCAGCAGCTTGGTCTTCGGACAGCTGAACACTGAAGCTTTCTTT. Drawing the rest from reference TRBV5-1 and TRBJ1-1, the complete variable domain is KAGVTQTPRYLIKTRGQQVTLSCSPISGHRSVSWYQQTPGQGLQFLFEYFSETQRNKGNFPGRFSGRQFSNSRSEMNVSTLELGDSALYLCASSLVFGQLNTEAFFGQGTRLTVV.

The chain joins TRBV6-1 to TRBJ1-6; D is perhaps TRBD1 (5 bases). CDR1 and CDR2 from the germline V gene are MNHNS and SASEGT. This CDR3 spans 13 amino acids. Trimming shortened V by 4 bases and J by 7 bases, and 8 bases separated the two germline ends. In nucleotides, the CDR3 is TGTGCCAGCAGTGTGGGGGGGAATTCACCCCTCCACTTT. Encoded protein: CASSVGGNSPLHF.

The chain joins TRBV7-9 to TRBJ1-1; D uncertain. The CDR3 loop spans 11 amino acids. Germline V gene data show CDR1 as SEHNR and CDR2 as FQNEAQ (reference sequence). V lost 5 bases and J lost 13, with 14 bases in between. Here the CDR3 reads CASSPSHGDFF. The DNA of the CDR3 is TGTGCCAGCAGCCCCAGTCACGGGGATTTCTTT.

The chain couples TRBV5-4 to TRBJ1-3, with 7 bases that match TRBD1. Per germline, CDR1 SGHNT and CDR2 YYREEE (reference sequence). V was clipped by 7 bases and J by 0 bases; unmatched bases: 4. This CDR3 is built from 14 residues. The CDR3 is CASEDRSSGNTIYF. CDR3 nucleotides: TGTGCCAGCGAGGACAGGAGCTCTGGAAACACCATATATTTT.

The chain couples TRBV29-1 to TRBJ2-2; perhaps TRBD1 as D (6 bases). CDR1 SQVTM and CDR2 ANQGSEA come from the germline V gene. This CDR3 has 12 amino acids. The CDR3 DNA reads as TGCAGTTACAGGGCGAACACCGGGGAGCTGTTTTTT. Its translation is CSYRANTGELFF.

The CDR3: CASQNGRGIQYF. The CDR3 region has the DNA TGTGCCAGCCAAAACGGAAGGGGCATTCAGTACTTC. The chain joins TRBV6-5 to TRBJ2-4; TRBD1 is a possible D gene (5 bases). The CDR3 consists of 12 residues. V shed 8 bases and J shed 9 bases, with 14 bases lying between them. CDR1 is MNHEY and CDR2 is SVGAGI in the germline V gene.

The rearrangement joins TRBV9 to TRBJ2-2; weak D call: TRBD1 (6 bases). The length of the CDR3 is 17 residues. V was trimmed by 3 bases and J by 4 bases, leaving 19 bases between them. Germline loops: CDR1 SGDLS, CDR2 YYNGEE. CDR3 nucleotides: TGTGCCAGCAGCGGACGACGTAGGGGGTCTAGCACCGGGGAGCTGTTTTTT. It translates to CASSGRRRGSSTGELFF.

This chain links TRBV5-1 with TRBJ1-2; no clear D gene. The germline CDR1 and CDR2 sequences are SGHRS and YFSETQ. The V gene lost 8 bases and the J gene lost 4 bases, with 15 bases spanning the gap. The CDR3 contains 13 residues. In DNA form, the CDR3 reads TGCGCCAGTAGAGCCCCTGCGGGCTATGGCTACACCTTC. It encodes CASRAPAGYGYTF.

The chain uses TRBV15 and TRBJ2-1, with 9 bases lining up with TRBD1. V was clipped by 3 bases and J by 4 bases; unmatched bases: 7. The CDR3 contains 16 residues. Germline values: CDR1 LNHNV, CDR2 YYDKDF (reference sequence). The CDR3 sequence is CATSRLGTGPYNEQFF. The CDR3 DNA sequence: TGTGCCACCAGCAGGTTGGGGACAGGGCCGTACAATGAGCAGTTCTTC.

This clone was recorded a few times. J is TRBJ1-6 and V is TRBV29-1; TRBD1 is a possible D gene (6 bases). The CDR3 is 13 amino acids. CDR1 SQVTM and CDR2 ANQGSEA come from the germline V gene. Deletions cut 4 bases from V and 5 bases from J, with 9 bases between. CDR3 sequence: CSVGGGHNSPLHF. CDR3 in DNA: TGCAGCGTTGGGGGGGGGCATAATTCACCCCTCCACTTT.

This clone was seen more than once but under ten times. The chain is built from TRBV7-7 and TRBJ1-1, with 11 bases that match TRBD1. Germline V gene sequence: CDR1 SSHAT, CDR2 FNYEAQ (reference sequence). J was trimmed by 11 bases and V by 5 bases; bases with no gene match: 13. This CDR3 region has 15 residues. The DNA for the CDR3 is TGTGCCAGCAGCCCAGGAGTGGGGACAGGGGGTACGGCTTTCTTT. Translating gives CASSPGVGTGGTAFF.

This clone was observed a handful of times. This sample also contains other DNA sequences that code for the same CDR3. The chain couples TRBV5-1 to TRBJ1-1; a possible D gene is TRBD1 (5 bases). The germline V gene encodes CDR1 SGHRS and CDR2 YFSETQ. V gave up 4 bases and J gave up 5 bases, with 12 bases separating them. CDR3 size: 13 residues. CDR3 residues: CASSPAGGTEAFF. In DNA form, the CDR3 reads TGCGCCAGCAGCCCCGCCGGGGGTACTGAAGCTTTCTTT.